One and the same sample provided the 30 T cell receptor beta chains below, sequenced in a study of shared clonotypes between healthy human individuals. Some clones are missing from TCRdb's copy, which holds only in-frame ones; the method was immunoSEQ multiplex PCR. In the table there are over 1.4 million clones, around 97% of which are singletons. The sample comprised naive CD4+ T cells sorted from blood. Subset defined: CD45RA+ positively selected. These TCRs come from a young man in good health.

This rearrangement joins TRBV28 to TRBJ2-7, with D perhaps matching TRBD2 (5 bases). The CDR3 has 15 amino acids. The germline gives CDR1 MDHEN, CDR2 SYDVKM. With 3 bases removed from V and 0 bases from J, the gap between germline ends came to 12 bases. The CDR3 bases are TGTGCCAGCAGTTTGAGGAGGTCAACCTCCTACGAGCAGTACTTC. This translates into CASSLRRSTSYEQYF.

CDR3 coding DNA: TGTGCCACCAGCAGAGATCTCGCGGGAGTGGTCACCGGGGAGCTGTTTTTT. This sequence encodes CATSRDLAGVVTGELFF. The chain has TRBV15 and TRBJ2-2, with TRBD2 matching over 7 bases. CDR1 and CDR2 from the germline V gene are LNHNV and YYDKDF (reference sequence). This CDR3 region has 17 residues. Unmatched junction bases numbered 8, after V lost 0 bases and J lost 4 bases.

The chain couples TRBV6-5 to TRBJ1-5; D is uncertain. The V gene's germline CDR1 is MNHEY and CDR2 SVGAGI. The length of the CDR3 is 14 residues. With 2 bases removed from V and 2 bases from J, the gap between germline ends came to 7 bases. The CDR3 sequence is CASSYHAGNQPQHF. The CDR3 nucleotides are TGTGCCAGCAGTTACCACGCGGGCAATCAGCCCCAGCATTTT.

The count of this clone is one. The V and J genes are TRBV19 and TRBJ2-5, with a possible D match to TRBD2 (6 bases). V shed 2 bases and J shed 2 bases, with 15 bases lying between them. Per the germline V gene, CDR1 is LNHDA and CDR2 is SQIVND (reference sequence). The CDR3 has 16 residues. The CDR3 DNA reads as TGTGCCAGTAGTATAAGCGGGCGCGGTAGGCAAGAGACCCAGTACTTC. Encoded protein: CASSISGRGRQETQYF.

This sequence joins TRBV5-1 and TRBJ2-3; D remains ambiguous. Germline lookup yields CDR1 SGHRS and CDR2 YFSETQ. This CDR3 spans 14 amino acids. Deletions cut 2 bases from V and 2 bases from J, with 9 bases between. The CDR3 bases are TGCGCCAGCAGCTTAACCCACCACACAGATACGCAGTATTTT. Protein: CASSLTHHTDTQYF.

The chain couples TRBV6-5 to TRBJ1-2, with D maybe TRBD1 (5 bases). This CDR3 comprises 16 residues. Germline V gives CDR1 MNHEY, CDR2 SVGAGI. V dropped 2 bases and J dropped 2 bases, with 15 bases sitting between them. The CDR3: CASSYATSGGNYGYTF. The CDR3 bases are TGTGCCAGCAGTTACGCCACATCCGGGGGGAACTATGGCTACACCTTC.

This chain links TRBV9 with TRBJ2-7, with 10 bases matching TRBD1. CDR1 SGDLS and CDR2 YYNGEE come from the germline V gene. J gave up 3 bases and V 0 bases, and 6 bases lay outside the gene matches. This CDR3 spans 16 amino acids. The CDR3 protein is CASSVAGGTGVYEQYF. The CDR3 DNA is TGTGCCAGCAGCGTAGCGGGGGGGACAGGGGTCTACGAGCAGTACTTC.

The chain recombines TRBV30 with TRBJ2-3, with 12 bases fitting TRBD2. The CDR3 spans 14 residues. CDR1 is GTSNPN, CDR2 SVGIG, per germline (reference sequence). Trimming at V came to 2 bases and at J to 6 bases, leaving 3 bases not matched to a gene. The CDR3 spells CAWSRLAGGDTQYF. The DNA for the CDR3 is TGTGCCTGGAGTAGGCTAGCGGGAGGGGATACGCAGTATTTT. Based on the CDR3 plus reference TRBV30 and TRBJ2-3, the full variable domain is SQTIHQWPATLVQPVGSPLSLECTVEGTSNPNLYWYRQAAGRGLQLLFYSVGIGQISSEVPQNLSASRPQDRQFILSSKKLLLSDSGFYLCAWSRLAGGDTQYFGPGTRLTVL.

As regards this clone: The same CDR3 also results from other DNA sequences found in this sample. This chain links TRBV27 with TRBJ2-3, with D possibly matching TRBD2 (6 bases). Trimming cost V 3 bases and J 2 bases, with 9 bases left between them. Germline V lookup: CDR1 MNHEY, CDR2 SMNVEV (reference sequence). CDR3 size: 14 residues. The CDR3 here is CASSLGLPTDTQYF. The DNA for the CDR3 is TGTGCCAGCAGTTTGGGACTCCCCACAGATACGCAGTATTTT.

The chain uses TRBV29-1 and TRBJ2-5; TRBD1 matches 8 bases. The trim removed 3 bases at V and 5 bases at J, leaving 2 bases unmatched. Germline V gene lookup returns CDR1 SQVTM and CDR2 ANQGSEA. The CDR3 loop spans 12 amino acids. The CDR3 loop reads CSVEHRGETQYF. CDR3 bases: TGCAGCGTTGAGCACAGGGGGGAGACCCAGTACTTC. The whole variable domain, remainder taken from reference TRBV29-1 and TRBJ2-5, is SAVISQKPSRDICQRGTSLTIQCQVDSQVTMMFWYRQQPGQSLTLIATANQGSEATYESGFVIDKFPISRPNLTFSTLTVSNMSPEDSSIYLCSVEHRGETQYFGPGTRLLVL.

V and J are TRBV5-4 and TRBJ2-1, with D tentatively TRBD2 (5 bases). This CDR3 contains 15 residues. Trimming cost V 4 bases and J 3 bases, with 14 bases left between them. Germline-derived CDR1 and CDR2 are SGHNT and YYREEE (reference sequence). CDR3: CASSPRVTFYNEQFF. The CDR3 DNA reads TGTGCCAGCAGCCCGAGGGTGACTTTCTACAATGAGCAGTTCTTC.

As for this clone: This same CDR3 is encoded by further DNA sequences in the sample. The chain is built from TRBV18 and TRBJ2-3; D may correspond to TRBD1 or TRBD2 (5 bases each). The ends were cut back, 1 base at V and 3 bases at J, with 5 bases in the middle. The germline V gene encodes CDR1 KGHSH and CDR2 LQKENI. CDR3 length: 13 amino acids. The CDR3 here is CASSPRGTDTQYF. DNA for the CDR3: TGTGCCAGCTCACCACGGGGGACAGATACGCAGTATTTT.

The chain has TRBV18 and TRBJ1-5; 7 nucleotides line up with TRBD1. Looked up from germline, CDR1 is KGHSH and CDR2 is LQKENI. V dropped 3 bases and J dropped 0; count of bases not matched to a gene: 5. The CDR3 length is 16 residues. The CDR3 region is CASSPTQGYSNQPQHF. The CDR3 DNA is TGTGCCAGCTCACCTACACAGGGGTATAGCAATCAGCCCCAGCATTTT.

The V and J genes are TRBV28 and TRBJ2-7; maybe TRBD1 (6 bases). Between the trimmed V and J ends, which lost 8 bases and 3 bases, there was a span of 17 bases. The CDR3 runs to 14 residues. Per germline, CDR1 MDHEN and CDR2 SYDVKM. The CDR3 coding sequence is TGTGCCAGCGAGGGGGAAGACAGAAGCTACGAGCAGTACTTC. Its translation is CASEGEDRSYEQYF.

The rearrangement joins TRBV5-1 to TRBJ1-2, with D possibly TRBD1 on 5 matching bases. The CDR3 consists of 14 residues. Between the trimmed V and J ends, which lost 1 base and 4 bases, there was a span of 11 bases. Germline V gene data show CDR1 as SGHRS and CDR2 as YFSETQ. The CDR3 DNA sequence: TGCGCCAGCAGCTTGACAGGTTTAAGCTATGGCTACACCTTC. Residues: CASSLTGLSYGYTF.

V is TRBV6-1 and J is TRBJ2-3, with D maybe TRBD2 (5 bases). Trimming took 4 bases from V and 2 from J, leaving 10 bases between them. CDR3 length: 14 residues. Germline CDR1 MNHNS, CDR2 SASEGT. CDR3 in DNA: TGTGCCAGCAGTGGTTCGGGGTTCACAGATACGCAGTATTTT. Amino acid sequence: CASSGSGFTDTQYF.

The chain links TRBV20-1 to TRBJ2-1; D might be TRBD1 or TRBD2, each matching 5 bases. V gave up 5 bases and J gave up 10 bases, with 12 bases separating them. CDR1 and CDR2 from the germline V gene are DFQATT and SNEGSKA (reference sequence). The CDR3 has 11 amino acids. CDR3 protein: CSARGVAEQFF. The CDR3 DNA reads as TGCAGTGCTCGAGGGGTGGCCGAGCAGTTCTTC.

The chain recombines TRBV27 with TRBJ2-1, with 13 bases that match TRBD2. The length of the CDR3 is 17 residues. Germline assignment: CDR1 MNHEY and CDR2 SMNVEV (reference sequence). The J segment lost 7 bases and the V segment lost 0 bases, leaving 6 bases of the junction unmatched. CDR3 coding DNA: TGTGCCAGCAGTTTATCCACTAGCGGGAGGGCCTTGAATGAGCAGTTCTTC. It translates to CASSLSTSGRALNEQFF.

The rearrangement uses TRBV28 and TRBJ2-7; 7 bases align to TRBD2. CDR3 length equals 14 residues. Germline loops: CDR1 MDHEN, CDR2 SYDVKM. The J segment lost 0 bases and the V segment lost 6 bases, leaving 5 bases of the junction unmatched. The DNA for the CDR3 is TGTGCCAGCAGAGGTGCTAGCGGCTCCTACGAGCAGTACTTC. Its translation is CASRGASGSYEQYF.

The chain is built from TRBV6-5 and TRBJ2-1; D is ambiguous. Germline CDR1 is MNHEY and CDR2 is SVGAGI. V shed 6 bases and J shed 0 bases, with 9 bases lying between them. The CDR3 consists of 14 residues. The CDR3: CASSRRFSYNEQFF. The CDR3 DNA reads TGTGCCAGCAGCAGGAGATTCTCCTACAATGAGCAGTTCTTC.

The genes are TRBV5-1 and TRBJ2-7, with TRBD2 identical over 8 bases. Trimming took 4 bases from V and 5 from J; bases not matched to a gene: 11. Germline values: CDR1 SGHRS, CDR2 YFSETQ. The CDR3 sequence is 15 residues long. The CDR3 DNA reads TGCGCCAGCAGCCTAACGACTAGCGTCTTGAACGAGCAGTACTTC. Residues: CASSLTTSVLNEQYF. Full variable domain (remainder filled in from reference TRBV5-1 and TRBJ2-7): KAGVTQTPRYLIKTRGQQVTLSCSPISGHRSVSWYQQTPGQGLQFLFEYFSETQRNKGNFPGRFSGRQFSNSRSEMNVSTLELGDSALYLCASSLTTSVLNEQYFGPGTRLTVT.

The V and J genes are TRBV11-3 and TRBJ2-2; TRBD1 matches 8 bases. The CDR3 has 20 residues. Germline-derived CDR1 and CDR2 are SGHNT and YENEEA. The ends lost 1 base at V and 5 bases at J; junction bases unmatched: 18. The CDR3 DNA reads TGTGCCAGCAGCTTAGCCCTGTCCCTCGGACAGGGCGGGGAGACCGGGGAGCTGTTTTTT. Translated, it gives CASSLALSLGQGGETGELFF.

The V and J genes are TRBV6-5 and TRBJ1-4; tentatively, D is TRBD1 (6 bases). This CDR3 spans 15 amino acids. Germline V CDR1 and CDR2: MNHEY, SVGAGI. V lost 0 bases and J 7 bases, leaving 12 bases between the germline ends. CDR3 nucleotides: TGTGCCAGCAGTTACTCTGGGGGCTCAGGTGAAAAACTGTTTTTT. Translation: CASSYSGGSGEKLFF.

This clone occurred once. The rearrangement links TRBV29-1 to TRBJ2-7, with a tentative D call TRBD1 (6 bases). Trimming removed 4 bases from V and 3 bases from J, with 19 bases in between. CDR1 is SQVTM, CDR2 ANQGSEA, per germline. The CDR3 runs to 15 residues. The CDR3 DNA is TGCAGCGTTGGCCGAAGGTCCGGGACAATCTACGAGCAGTACTTC. It codes for CSVGRRSGTIYEQYF.

The rearrangement uses TRBV25-1 and TRBJ1-1; no definite D call. The V end lost 3 bases, the J end lost 11 bases, and 16 bases lay between the germline ends. Germline CDR1 and CDR2: MGHDK and SYGVNS. The CDR3 extends over 13 amino acids. In DNA, the CDR3 is TGTGCCAGCAGTGAGAAGAGGGATACGGCGGCTTTCTTT. Encoded protein: CASSEKRDTAAFF.

The chain couples TRBV19 to TRBJ2-7, with D tentatively TRBD1 or TRBD2 (5 bases each). The V end lost 1 base, the J end lost 4 bases, and 14 bases lay between the germline ends. The germline V gene encodes CDR1 LNHDA and CDR2 SQIVND (reference sequence). The CDR3 is 15 residues long. CDR3: CASSIAGRLGYEQYF. The CDR3, as DNA: TGTGCCAGTAGTATAGCGGGACGGCTAGGGTACGAGCAGTACTTC.

Comment on this clone: An end of the junction does not agree with germline; a read error may underlie this. The chain combines TRBV7-2 with TRBJ2-7; 7 bases map to TRBD2. CDR3 length equals 15 residues. Germline assignment: CDR1 SGHTA and CDR2 FQGNSA. CDR3 sequence: CASSLAPSGAYEQYF. CDR3 nucleotide sequence: TGTGCCAGCAGCCTAGCACCTAGCGGAGCCTACGAGCAGTACTTC.

As to this clone: This sample includes further DNA sequences coding for the same CDR3. V is TRBV5-1 and J is TRBJ2-5; D tentatively fits TRBD1 or TRBD2 (5 bases each). V lost 4 bases to trimming and J lost 1 base, with 11 bases between them. This CDR3 is 14 amino acids long. Germline V CDR1 and CDR2: SGHRS, YFSETQ. The CDR3 loop reads CASSRGTAQETQYF. The CDR3 nucleotides are TGCGCCAGCAGCCGTGGGACGGCCCAAGAGACCCAGTACTTC.

This clone was counted once. V is TRBV5-1 and J is TRBJ1-5; 8 bases fit TRBD1. V shed 4 bases and J 3 bases; nucleotides not matched to a gene: 9. The CDR3 runs 16 residues. Germline lookup yields CDR1 SGHRS and CDR2 YFSETQ. CDR3 in amino acids: CASSPEGQAHNQPQHF. In nucleotides, the CDR3 is TGCGCCAGCAGCCCGGAGGGACAGGCTCACAATCAGCCCCAGCATTTT.

This chain uses TRBV10-1 with TRBJ2-3, with D perhaps TRBD1 (6 bases). There are 15 residues in the CDR3. V lost 0 bases and J 6 bases, leaving 13 bases between the germline ends. CDR1 is WNHNN, CDR2 SYGVQD, per germline (reference sequence). DNA for the CDR3: TGCGCCAGCAGTGAGTCGGGGGCAGGGGTGGATACGCAGTATTTT. Amino acid sequence: CASSESGAGVDTQYF.